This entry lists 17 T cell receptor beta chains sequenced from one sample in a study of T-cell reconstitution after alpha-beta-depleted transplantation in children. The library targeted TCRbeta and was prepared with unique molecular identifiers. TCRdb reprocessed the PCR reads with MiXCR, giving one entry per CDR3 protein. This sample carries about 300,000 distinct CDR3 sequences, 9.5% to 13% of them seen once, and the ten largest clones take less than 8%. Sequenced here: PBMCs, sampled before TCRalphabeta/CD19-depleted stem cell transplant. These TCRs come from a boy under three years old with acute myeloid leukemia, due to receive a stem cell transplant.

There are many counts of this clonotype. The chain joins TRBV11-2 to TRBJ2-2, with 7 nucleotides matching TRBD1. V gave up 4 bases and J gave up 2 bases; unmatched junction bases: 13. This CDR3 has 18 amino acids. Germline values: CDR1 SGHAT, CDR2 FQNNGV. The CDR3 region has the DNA TGTGCCAGCAGCTATAGAGGGGTGGGGACAGCCAACACCGGGGAGCTGTTTTTT. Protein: CASSYRGVGTANTGELFF.

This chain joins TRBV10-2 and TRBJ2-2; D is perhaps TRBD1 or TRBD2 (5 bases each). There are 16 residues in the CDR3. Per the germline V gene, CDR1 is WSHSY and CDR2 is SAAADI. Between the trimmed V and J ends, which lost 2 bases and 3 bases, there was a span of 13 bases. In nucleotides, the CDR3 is TGCGCCAGCAGTGAGGGGGGAGAGGCGCACACCGGGGAGCTGTTTTTT. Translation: CASSEGGEAHTGELFF.

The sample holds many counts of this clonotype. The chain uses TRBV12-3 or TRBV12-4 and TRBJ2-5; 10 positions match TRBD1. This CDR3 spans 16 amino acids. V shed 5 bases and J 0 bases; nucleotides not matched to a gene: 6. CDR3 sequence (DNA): TGTGCCAGCAGTACTCCGGGACAGGGGTACCAAGAGACCCAGTACTTC. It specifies CASSTPGQGYQETQYF.

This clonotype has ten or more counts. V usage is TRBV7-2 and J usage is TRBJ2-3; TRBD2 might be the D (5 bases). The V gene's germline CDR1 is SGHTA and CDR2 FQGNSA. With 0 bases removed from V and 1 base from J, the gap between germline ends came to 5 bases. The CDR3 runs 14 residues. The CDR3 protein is CASSLARGTDTQYF. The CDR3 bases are TGTGCCAGCAGCTTAGCGCGGGGCACAGATACGCAGTATTTT.

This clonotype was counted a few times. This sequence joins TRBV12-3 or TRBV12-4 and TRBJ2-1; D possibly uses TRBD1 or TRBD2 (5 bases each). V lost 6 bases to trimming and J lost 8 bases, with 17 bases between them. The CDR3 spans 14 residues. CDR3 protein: CASSYRLQGDEQFF. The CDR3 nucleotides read TGTGCCAGCAGCTATAGACTCCAGGGAGATGAGCAGTTCTTC.

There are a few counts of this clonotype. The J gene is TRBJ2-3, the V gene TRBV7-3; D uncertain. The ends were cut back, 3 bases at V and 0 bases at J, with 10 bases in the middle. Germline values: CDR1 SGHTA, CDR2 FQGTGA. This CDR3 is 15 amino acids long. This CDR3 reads CASSFFPASTDTQYF. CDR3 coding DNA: TGTGCCAGCAGCTTCTTCCCGGCTAGCACAGATACGCAGTATTTT.

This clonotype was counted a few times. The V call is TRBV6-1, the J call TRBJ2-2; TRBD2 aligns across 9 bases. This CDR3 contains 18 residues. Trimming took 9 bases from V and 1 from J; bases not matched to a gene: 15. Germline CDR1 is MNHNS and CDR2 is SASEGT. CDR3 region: CARARGAGGSVNTGELFF. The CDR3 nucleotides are TGTGCCAGGGCGCGGGGGGCGGGAGGGTCGGTGAACACCGGGGAGCTGTTTTTT.

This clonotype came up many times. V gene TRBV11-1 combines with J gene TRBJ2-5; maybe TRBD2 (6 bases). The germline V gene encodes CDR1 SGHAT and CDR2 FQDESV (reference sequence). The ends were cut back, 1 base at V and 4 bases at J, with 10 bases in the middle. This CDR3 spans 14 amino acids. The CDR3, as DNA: TGTGCCAGCAGCTTAGAACAGGAGGGAGAGACCCAGTACTTC. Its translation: CASSLEQEGETQYF.

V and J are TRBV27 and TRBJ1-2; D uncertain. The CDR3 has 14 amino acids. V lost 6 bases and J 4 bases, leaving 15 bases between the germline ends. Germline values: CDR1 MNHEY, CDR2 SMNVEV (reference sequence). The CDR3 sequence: CASSSRGYPYGYTF. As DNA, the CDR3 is TGTGCCAGCAGCTCTCGGGGATACCCCTATGGCTACACCTTC.

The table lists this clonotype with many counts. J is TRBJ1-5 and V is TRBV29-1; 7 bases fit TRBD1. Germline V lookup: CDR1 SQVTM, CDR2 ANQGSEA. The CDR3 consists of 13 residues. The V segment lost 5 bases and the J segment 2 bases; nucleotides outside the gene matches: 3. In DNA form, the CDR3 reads TGCAGCGTTACCACAGGGGGCAATCAGCCCCAGCATTTT. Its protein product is CSVTTGGNQPQHF.

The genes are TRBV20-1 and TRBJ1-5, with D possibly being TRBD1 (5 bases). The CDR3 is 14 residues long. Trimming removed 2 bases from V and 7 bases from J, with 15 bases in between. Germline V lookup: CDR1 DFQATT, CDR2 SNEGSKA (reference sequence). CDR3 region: CSARRSGGGQPQHF. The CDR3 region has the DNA TGCAGTGCTAGACGATCGGGGGGAGGGCAGCCCCAGCATTTT.

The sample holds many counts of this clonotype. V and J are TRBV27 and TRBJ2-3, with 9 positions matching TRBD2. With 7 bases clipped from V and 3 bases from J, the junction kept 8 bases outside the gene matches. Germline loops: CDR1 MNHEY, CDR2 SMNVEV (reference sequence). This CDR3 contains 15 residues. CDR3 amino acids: CASTISGGGTDTQYF. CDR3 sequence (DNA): TGTGCCAGCACCATTAGCGGGGGAGGAACAGATACGCAGTATTTT.

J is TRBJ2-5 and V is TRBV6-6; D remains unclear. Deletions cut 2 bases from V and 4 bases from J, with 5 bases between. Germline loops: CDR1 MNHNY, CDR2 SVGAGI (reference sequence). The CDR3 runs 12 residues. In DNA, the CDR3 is TGTGCCAGCAGTTACCCTCGAGAGACCCAGTACTTC. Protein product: CASSYPRETQYF.

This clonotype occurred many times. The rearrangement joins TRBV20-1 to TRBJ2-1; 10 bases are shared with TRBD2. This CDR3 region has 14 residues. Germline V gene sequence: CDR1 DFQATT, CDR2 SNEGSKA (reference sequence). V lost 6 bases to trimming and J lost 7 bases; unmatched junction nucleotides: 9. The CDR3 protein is CSAGGPSGRNEQFF. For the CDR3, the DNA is TGCAGTGCAGGCGGCCCTAGCGGGAGAAATGAGCAGTTCTTC.

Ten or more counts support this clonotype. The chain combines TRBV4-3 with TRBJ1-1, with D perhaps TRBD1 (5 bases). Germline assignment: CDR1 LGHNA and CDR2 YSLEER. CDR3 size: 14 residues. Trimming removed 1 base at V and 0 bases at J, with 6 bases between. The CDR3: CASSQGDLNTEAFF. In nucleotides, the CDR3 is TGCGCCAGCAGCCAAGGGGACTTGAACACTGAAGCTTTCTTT.

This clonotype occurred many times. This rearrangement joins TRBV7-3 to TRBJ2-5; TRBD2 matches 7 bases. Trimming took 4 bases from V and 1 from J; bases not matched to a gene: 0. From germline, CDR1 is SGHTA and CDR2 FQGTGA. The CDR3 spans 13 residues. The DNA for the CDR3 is TGTGCCAGCAGCTGGGGGGGCCAAGAGACCCAGTACTTC. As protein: CASSWGGQETQYF.

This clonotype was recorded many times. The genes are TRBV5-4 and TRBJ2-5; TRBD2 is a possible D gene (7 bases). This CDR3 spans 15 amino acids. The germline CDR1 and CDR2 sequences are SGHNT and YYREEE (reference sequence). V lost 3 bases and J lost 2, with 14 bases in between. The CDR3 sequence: CASSSGGAAQETQYF. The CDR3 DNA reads TGTGCCAGCAGCTCTGGGGGGGCGGCACAAGAGACCCAGTACTTC.